This TCR beta chain was observed in a study of graft-versus-host responses after intestinal transplantation (dated by TCRdb to the early 2020s). Some background on the complete study: The transplants that recipients received were multivisceral, liver-intestinal, or isolated intestinal. Instead of going to the commercial service, samples from three later patients were sequenced in-house on an Illumina MiSeq and processed with MiXCR. Alloreactive clones were identified by sequencing pre-transplant mixed lymphocyte reaction products and comparing them with unstimulated pre-transplant donor and recipient T cells. Donor T cell macrochimerism was defined as a peak of at least 4% donor T cells among recipient peripheral blood mononuclear cells. Bulk TCR-beta CDR3 sequencing was used to track graft-versus-host and host-versus-graft alloreactive T cell clones in the graft, circulation and bone marrow after intestinal transplantation. The cohort enrolled about two dozen intestinal transplant recipients, one of whom was a retransplant, and 3 patients without pretransplant specimens were excluded. Anti-thymocyte globulin induction was given to all recipients, followed by maintenance tacrolimus and steroids for two to four years.

Study-level results and caveats: In the allografts of patients with donor T cell macrochimerism, GvH to HvG T cell clonal ratios were high. Early after transplant, peak levels of circulating GvH clones were found to be associated with declines in HvG clones. GvH clones were found in recipient bone marrow, and some of the GvH clones appeared earlier in ileal mucosa or blood, which is consistent with an intestinal mucosal origin. Conclusions were limited by the relatively low number and heterogeneity of intestinal transplant patients.

Dithiothreitol, EDTA incubations and collagenase D digestion were used to isolate intraepithelial and lamina propria lymphocytes from graft specimens. Serial intestinal graft biopsy specimens collected up to 600 days after transplant underwent bulk TCR-beta sequencing. About this clone: Its cognate antigen has yet to be identified. No base qualities exist here, and no much larger clone lies one base off it.

The library was made by the immunoSEQ multiplex PCR assay. For most patients, high-throughput TCR-beta CDR3 sequencing of genomic DNA was performed by Adaptive Biotechnologies. Turning to the authors' computational methods: Adaptive's ImmunoSEQ software supplied the TCR sequencing data for around 17 patients, while MiXCR and VDJtools were used to process a few other patients. CDR3 nucleotide sequences shared between donor and recipient were removed because the origin of such sequences could not be assigned. To count as alloreactive, a clone needed at least 2-fold expansion over unstimulated cells and a minimum CFSE-low frequency of 0.002% (template counts) or 0.001% (read counts). Clones detected in sequenced pre-transplant spleen, lymph node, or MLR CFSE-low populations of the donor or recipient were defined as mappable. Cumulative frequency of alloreactive clones was calculated as a percentage of all sequences weighted by copy number. The table was pulled from immuneACCESS by TCRdb, which kept in-frame rearrangements only. Such tables lose some clones; where checked, under half of the loss comes from unresolved V genes, and the rest has no known cause. V, J and clone size reflect that table, while D and trimming were determined from the DNA. This sample is represented by 14,000 or so clones; 65% to 80% of them were singletons. Clones ranked in the top ten supply under 5% of the sample.

The material sequenced was ileum tissue, taken approximately 26 days after intestinal transplant. The TCR was taken from a human patient who received an intestinal transplant, so some T cells may come from the graft donor.

The CDR3: CASSLGQPSYYGYTF. The bases are TGTGCCAGCAGCTTGGGACAGCCAAGTTACTATGGCTACACCTTC. Here the chain combines TRBV5-6 and TRBJ1-2; TRBD1 is possibly the D segment (5 matching bases). The germline ends are 12 bases apart after V is trimmed by 0 bases and J by 3 bases. The CDR3 runs 15 residues from the cysteine to the phenylalanine. This entry keeps only the CDR3 DNA: 45 bases, framed from base 1. The germline V gene supplies CDR1 SGHDT and CDR2 YYEEEE. Supplemented by the reference TRBV5-6 and TRBJ1-2 proteins around the CDR3, the complete variable domain is DAGVTQSPTHLIKTRGQQVTLRCSPKSGHDTVSWYQQALGQGPQFIFQYYEEEERQRGNFPDRFSGHQFPNYSSELNVNALLLGDSALYLCASSLGQPSYYGYTFGSGTRLTVV.